This is a list of T cell receptor beta chains from one sample in a study of lymphopenia after photon versus proton radiotherapy. TCRdb's table, derived via immunoSEQ multiplex PCR, lists solely in-frame clones and lacks some. The sample consists of 150,000 to 200,000 clones, about 88% of them appearing once. The input for sequencing was peripheral blood, taken from a patient treated with photon-based radiotherapy. The receptors were gathered from a man aged 50 to 59 with gastric cancer. Each CDR3 is given with its conserved first and last residue. D genes are given only for firm matches. Not every row has a clone size; where given, it reads once, few, many or a size class.

D	J	size	V	DNA	CDR3
TRBD1	TRBJ1-1	.	TRBV6-5	TGTGCCAGCAGGCACGACAGGGGCACTGAAGCTTTCTTT	CASRHDRGTEAFF
.	TRBJ1-1	.	TRBV5-8	TGTGCCAGCAGCTTGCGTGGCAGCCAGTGGACTGAAGCTTTCTTT	CASSLRGSQWTEAFF
TRBD2	TRBJ2-1	.	TRBV6-6	TGTGCCAGCAGTAGAACTAGCGGTAGCTCCTACAATGAGCAGTTCTTC	CASSRTSGSSYNEQFF
TRBD1	TRBJ1-1	.	TRBV28	TGTGCCAGCAGAATCGGGACAGACCGTGAAGCTTTCTTT	CASRIGTDREAFF
.	TRBJ2-7	.	TRBV5-1	TGCGCCAGCAGCTTGGAGGGCAGATACTACGAGCAGTACTTC	CASSLEGRYYEQYF
.	TRBJ2-5	.	TRBV7-2	TGTGCCAGCAGCCCGAGAGGGGCGTTCCGGACCCAGTACTTC	CASSPRGAFRTQYF
.	TRBJ1-3	.	TRBV9	TGTGCCAGCAGCGTAGGGGACGACGTCTCTGGAAACACCATATATTTT	CASSVGDDVSGNTIYF
.	TRBJ2-7	.	TRBV7-9	TGTGCCAGCAAGAAGGGGAGCTCCTACGAGCAGTACTTC	CASKKGSSYEQYF
.	TRBJ1-1	once	TRBV6-5	TGTGCCAGCAGCGAAAAGGGGGGGGCGTTTGAAGCTTTCTTT	CASSEKGGAFEAFF
.	TRBJ2-5	.	TRBV11-3	TGTGCCAGCGCGTCCGAGTGGGGAGAGACCCAGTACTTC	CASASEWGETQYF
.	TRBJ1-2	.	TRBV7-9	TGTGCCAGCAGCCCTGACCTATACTATGGCTACACCTTC	CASSPDLYYGYTF
.	TRBJ2-1	.	TRBV25-1	TGTGCCAGCAGTGAATTCGCAAATTCCTACAATGAGCAGTTCTTC	CASSEFANSYNEQFF
TRBD2	TRBJ2-2	.	TRBV7-2	TGTGCCAGCAGCCCTACTAGCGGGAGTTCCGGGGAGCTGTTTTTT	CASSPTSGSSGELFF
.	TRBJ1-2	.	TRBV5-6	TGTGCCAGCAGCTTTCGAGGGTCAGGTGGATATGGCTACACCTTC	CASSFRGSGGYGYTF
TRBD1	TRBJ1-5	.	TRBV7-9	TGTGCCAGCAGCGTGCCCGGAAGGGACAGGGTTGCAGGGCCCCAGCATTTT	CASSVPGRDRVAGPQHF
.	TRBJ1-3	.	TRBV7-8	TGTGCCAGCAGCATTGGACTGCACTCTGGAAACACCATATATTTT	CASSIGLHSGNTIYF
.	TRBJ1-1	.	TRBV28	TGTGCCAGCAGTTTATGGGAAGGGGCGGGCACTGAAGCTTTCTTT	CASSLWEGAGTEAFF
.	TRBJ2-2	.	TRBV28	TGTGCCAGCACCACGAACACCGGGGAGCTGTTTTTT	CASTTNTGELFF
.	TRBJ2-5	.	TRBV5-4	TGTGCCAGCAGCTTGGTGGGGGAGACCCAGTACTTC	CASSLVGETQYF
TRBD2	TRBJ2-1	.	TRBV5-1	TGCGCCAGCAGCTTGGTTTCCTGGACTAGCGGGAGGGCCGCTAATGAGCAGTTCTTC	CASSLVSWTSGRAANEQFF
.	TRBJ2-1	.	TRBV15	TGTGCCACCAGCAGAGCGGGAGCGTACTACAATGAGCAGTTCTTC	CATSRAGAYYNEQFF
.	TRBJ2-5	.	TRBV21-1	TGTGCCAGCAGCAAATGGGGACTAGCGGATCAAGAGACCCAGTACTTC	CASSKWGLADQETQYF
.	TRBJ1-5	few	TRBV7-8	TGTGCCAGCAGCCCCGACCGGAATCAGCCCCAGCATTTT	CASSPDRNQPQHF
TRBD2	TRBJ2-2	.	TRBV18	TGTGCCAGCTCACTACTAGCGGCGAACACCGGGGAGCTGTTTTTT	CASSLLAANTGELFF
TRBD1	TRBJ1-4	once	TRBV7-9	TGTGCCAGCAGCCTCGGGACAGCGACGGAAAAACTGTTTTTT	CASSLGTATEKLFF